Presented here are 3 T cell receptor beta chains from one specimen sequenced in a study of T cells in women clearing cervical HPV infection. Libraries were prepared by immunoSEQ multiplex PCR; TCRdb keeps only in-frame clonotypes and omits some of them. Its listing shows about 48,000 clones. Material: blood buffy coat. These receptors originate from a woman aged 18 to 75 with a cervical HPV16 infection that either progressed to CIN3+ or cleared (not recorded which).

On this clone itself: The missing CDR3 end, 3 residues past where the read stops, is filled in from the germline J gene. This chain joins TRBV9 and TRBJ2-7, with a tentative D call TRBD1 (5 bases). Trimming left V 4 bases short and J 2 bases short, with 16 bases between. CDR3 length: 15 amino acids. Germline CDR1 reads SGDLS; CDR2 reads YYNGEE. This chain's CDR3 is CASSQGSTLAYEQYF. The sequenced CDR3 bases are TGTGCCAGCAGCCAGGGTAGTACTTTGGCCTACGAG.

In the case of this clone: Read data end 3 residues before the CDR3 end; the end is taken from the germline J gene. The rearrangement joins TRBV5-5 to TRBJ1-2; 10 bases map to TRBD1. The CDR3 sequence is 13 residues long. The germline CDR1 and CDR2 sequences are SGHKS and YYEKEE (reference sequence). The V and J ends lost 5 bases and 4 bases, in that order; junction bases with no gene match: 2. The CDR3 here is CASRGTGVYGYTF. Partial CDR3 DNA: TGTGCCAGCAGAGGGACAGGGGTCTATGGC.

Regarding this clone: The read comes to an end 3 residues before the CDR3 does, leaving the germline J gene to fill in the end. The V gene is TRBV7-9, the J gene TRBJ2-1; a weak D match, TRBD1 (5 bases). Germline-derived CDR1 and CDR2 are SEHNR and FQNEAQ (reference sequence). V was clipped by 5 bases and J by 7 bases, with 12 bases between them. The CDR3 consists of 13 residues. CDR3 sequence: CASSLRRENEQFF. The part of the CDR3 DNA that was read is TGTGCCAGCAGCCTCCGCAGGGAAAATGAG.